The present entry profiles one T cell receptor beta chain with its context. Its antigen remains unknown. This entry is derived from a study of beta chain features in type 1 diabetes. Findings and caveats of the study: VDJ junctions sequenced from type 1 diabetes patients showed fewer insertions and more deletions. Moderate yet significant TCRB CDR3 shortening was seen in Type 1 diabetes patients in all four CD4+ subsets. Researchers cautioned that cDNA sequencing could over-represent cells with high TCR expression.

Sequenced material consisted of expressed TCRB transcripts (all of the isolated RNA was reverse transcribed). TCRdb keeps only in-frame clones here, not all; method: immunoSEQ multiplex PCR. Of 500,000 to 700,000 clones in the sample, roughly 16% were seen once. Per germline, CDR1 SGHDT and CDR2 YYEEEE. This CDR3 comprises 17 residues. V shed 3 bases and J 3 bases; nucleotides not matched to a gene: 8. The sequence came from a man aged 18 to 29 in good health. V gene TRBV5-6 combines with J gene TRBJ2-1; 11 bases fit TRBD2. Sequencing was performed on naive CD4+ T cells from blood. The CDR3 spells CASSSDKGLADYNEQFF. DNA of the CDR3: TGTGCCAGCAGCTCGGACAAGGGACTAGCGGACTACAATGAGCAGTTCTTC.